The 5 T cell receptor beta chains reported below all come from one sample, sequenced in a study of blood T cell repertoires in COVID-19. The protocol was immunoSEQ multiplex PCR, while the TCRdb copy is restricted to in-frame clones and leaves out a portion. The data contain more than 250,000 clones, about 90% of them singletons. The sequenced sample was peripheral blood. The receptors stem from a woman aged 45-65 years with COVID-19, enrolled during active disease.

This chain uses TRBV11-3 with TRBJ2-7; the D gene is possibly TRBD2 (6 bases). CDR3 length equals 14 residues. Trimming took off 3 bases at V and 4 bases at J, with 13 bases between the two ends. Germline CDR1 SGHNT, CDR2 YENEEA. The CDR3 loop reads CASSFRENLYEQYF. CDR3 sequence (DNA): TGTGCCAGCAGCTTCCGGGAGAATCTGTACGAGCAGTACTTC.

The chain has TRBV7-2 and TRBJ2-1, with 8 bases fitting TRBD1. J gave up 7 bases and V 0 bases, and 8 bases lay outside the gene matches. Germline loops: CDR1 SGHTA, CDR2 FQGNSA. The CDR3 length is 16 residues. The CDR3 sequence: CASSLAWQGAQNEQFF. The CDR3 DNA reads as TGTGCCAGCAGCTTAGCCTGGCAGGGGGCGCAGAATGAGCAGTTCTTC. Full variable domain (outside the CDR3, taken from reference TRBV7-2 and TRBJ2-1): GAGVSQSPSNKVTEKGKDVELRCDPISGHTALYWYRQSLGQGLEFLIYFQGNSAPDKSGLPSDRFSAERTGGSVSTLTIQRTQQEDSAVYLCASSLAWQGAQNEQFFGPGTRLTVL.

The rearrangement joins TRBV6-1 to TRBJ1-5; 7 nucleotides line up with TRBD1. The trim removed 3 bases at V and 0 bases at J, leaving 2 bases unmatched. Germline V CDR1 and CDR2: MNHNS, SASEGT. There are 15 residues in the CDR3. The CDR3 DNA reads TGTGCCAGCAGTGAGGGACAGCTTAGCAATCAGCCCCAGCATTTT. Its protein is CASSEGQLSNQPQHF.

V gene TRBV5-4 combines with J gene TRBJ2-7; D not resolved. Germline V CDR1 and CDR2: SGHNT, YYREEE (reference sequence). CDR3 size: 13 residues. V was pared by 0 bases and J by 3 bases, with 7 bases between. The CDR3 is CASSLGLNYEQYF. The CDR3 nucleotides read TGTGCCAGCAGCTTGGGACTCAACTACGAGCAGTACTTC.

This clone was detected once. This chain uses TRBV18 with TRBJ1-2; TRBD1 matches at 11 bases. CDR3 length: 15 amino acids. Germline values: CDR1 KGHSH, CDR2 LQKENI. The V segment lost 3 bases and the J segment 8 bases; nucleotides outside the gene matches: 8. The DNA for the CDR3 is TGTGCCAGCTCACCTTCCGGGACAGGGGGTTTCGGCTACACCTTC. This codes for CASSPSGTGGFGYTF.